This entry lists 26 T cell receptor beta chains sequenced from one sample in a study of beta chain features in type 1 diabetes. The authors reverse transcribed all of the isolated RNA, so sequencing captured expressed TCRB transcripts. Profiling relied on immunoSEQ multiplex PCR, and the TCRdb table lists in-frame clones only, not all of them. This sample has 860,000 or so clones, with roughly 17% found just once. Sequencing input: naive CD4+ T cells from blood. The receptors come from a woman aged 18-30 years in good health.

The chain combines TRBV2 with TRBJ2-2; 8 bases line up with TRBD2. This CDR3 region has 15 residues. Germline CDR1 is SNHLY and CDR2 is FYNNEI. J gave up 3 bases and V 3 bases, and 3 bases lay outside the gene matches. CDR3 sequence reads: CASSEVSGDTGELFF. Written as DNA, the CDR3 is TGTGCCAGCAGTGAGGTTAGCGGGGACACCGGGGAGCTGTTTTTT.

J is TRBJ2-2 and V is TRBV9, with D possibly TRBD1 on 6 matching bases. The CDR3 has 14 amino acids. Germline V gene data show CDR1 as SGDLS and CDR2 as YYNGEE. The germline V and J ends were trimmed by 1 base and 4 bases, with 8 bases remaining between them. CDR3 region: CASSVQGSTGELFF. The CDR3 nucleotides read TGTGCCAGCAGCGTACAGGGGAGCACCGGGGAGCTGTTTTTT.

V and J are TRBV10-3 and TRBJ1-2; D gene uncertain. This CDR3 contains 15 residues. In germline, CDR1 is ENHRY, CDR2 SYGVKD. Trimming took 5 bases from V and 3 from J, leaving 16 bases between them. CDR3 DNA sequence: TGTGCCATCAGTTCCGGTCCGCGCTCGGACTATGGCTACACCTTC. Translating gives CAISSGPRSDYGYTF.

This rearrangement joins TRBV7-3 to TRBJ2-7; D is uncertain. The germline V and J ends were trimmed by 0 bases and 5 bases, with 8 bases remaining between them. This CDR3 contains 13 residues. Per the germline V gene, CDR1 is SGHTA and CDR2 is FQGTGA. The CDR3: CASSLTRLDEQYF. CDR3 nucleotide sequence: TGTGCCAGCAGCTTAACCCGTTTAGACGAGCAGTACTTC.

The chain joins TRBV6-5 to TRBJ2-7; 8 nucleotides align to TRBD2. CDR1 is MNHEY, CDR2 SVGAGI, per germline. The V segment lost 2 bases and the J segment 5 bases; nucleotides outside the gene matches: 8. This CDR3 has 15 amino acids. CDR3 loop: CASSYGGLADHEQYF. The CDR3 nucleotides are TGTGCCAGCAGTTACGGAGGACTAGCTGATCACGAGCAGTACTTC.

This rearrangement joins TRBV2 to TRBJ2-5, with 7 bases lining up with TRBD1. The trim removed 4 bases at V and 5 bases at J, leaving 7 bases unmatched. From germline, CDR1 is SNHLY and CDR2 FYNNEI. The CDR3 extends over 14 amino acids. CDR3 bases: TGTGCCAGCAGTGGCGGGCACAGGGGTGAGACCCAGTACTTC. It codes for CASSGGHRGETQYF.

The chain couples TRBV28 to TRBJ2-7; D possibly corresponds to TRBD2 (6 bases). V was shortened by 8 bases and J by 6 bases, with 32 bases between the two germline ends. The CDR3 has 18 amino acids. Per germline, CDR1 MDHEN and CDR2 SYDVKM. CDR3 in amino acids: CASRGIAVGRAAMSEQYF. Here the CDR3 DNA reads TGTGCCAGCCGTGGTATCGCTGTCGGGAGAGCCGCGATGAGCGAGCAGTACTTC.

The rearrangement uses TRBV27 and TRBJ2-3; the match to TRBD1 covers 7 bases. There are 16 residues in the CDR3. V was clipped by 5 bases and J by 0 bases; unmatched bases: 8. Per the germline V gene, CDR1 is MNHEY and CDR2 is SMNVEV (reference sequence). This CDR3 reads CASSAQGIGSTDTQYF. As DNA, the CDR3 is TGTGCCAGCAGTGCACAGGGGATAGGGAGCACAGATACGCAGTATTTT.

The genes are TRBV28 and TRBJ1-5; the match to TRBD1 covers 7 bases. The CDR3 spans 15 residues. The ends lost 1 base at V and 4 bases at J; junction bases unmatched: 4. CDR1 MDHEN and CDR2 SYDVKM come from the germline V gene. CDR3 in DNA: TGTGCCAGCAGTTTATACGACAGGGTGAATCAGCCCCAGCATTTT. Protein: CASSLYDRVNQPQHF.

This clone was recorded a few times. The chain links TRBV28 to TRBJ1-1, with D possibly matching TRBD1 (6 bases). The V gene lost 5 bases and the J gene lost 0 bases, with 13 bases spanning the gap. This CDR3 comprises 15 residues. Germline V gene sequence: CDR1 MDHEN, CDR2 SYDVKM. The CDR3 sequence: CASSPERGVNTEAFF. DNA of the CDR3: TGTGCCAGCAGTCCCGAAAGGGGGGTGAACACTGAAGCTTTCTTT.

The chain combines TRBV18 with TRBJ2-2; 10 bases map to TRBD2. Germline V gene data show CDR1 as KGHSH and CDR2 as LQKENI. The length of the CDR3 is 16 residues. V gave up 2 bases and J gave up 0 bases; unmatched junction bases: 0. The CDR3 DNA follows: TGTGCCAGCTCACCAGGACTAGCGGCGAACACCGGGGAGCTGTTTTTT. It translates to CASSPGLAANTGELFF.

This chain uses TRBV7-8 with TRBJ2-7, with 11 bases aligning to TRBD2. The germline V gene has CDR1 SGHVS and CDR2 FQNEAQ. This CDR3 is 16 amino acids long. Trimming cost V 1 base and J 4 bases; bases outside gene matches: 6. The CDR3 DNA is TGTGCCAGCAGCTTAGGGCTAGCGGGAGGTGATTACGAGCAGTACTTC. Translation gives CASSLGLAGGDYEQYF.

This chain uses TRBV28 with TRBJ2-7, with D perhaps matching TRBD2 (6 bases). The V and J ends lost 8 bases and 3 bases respectively, with 23 bases between them. The CDR3 loop spans 16 amino acids. Germline V gene sequence: CDR1 MDHEN, CDR2 SYDVKM. The CDR3 DNA reads as TGTGCCAGCGGAACTTCGACTAGTTATACCCTCTACGAGCAGTACTTC. Amino acid sequence: CASGTSTSYTLYEQYF.

This clone occurred a few times. This chain uses TRBV7-2 with TRBJ2-2; D is ambiguous. The V end was cut by 5 bases, the J end by 5 bases, with 9 bases between. The CDR3 is 13 amino acids. CDR1 and CDR2 from the germline V gene are SGHTA and FQGNSA. CDR3 residues: CASSPDRTGELFF. The DNA of the CDR3 is TGTGCCAGCAGCCCGGACCGTACCGGGGAGCTGTTTTTT.

The chain links TRBV7-8 to TRBJ2-1; 10 bases are a match to TRBD2. This CDR3 has 16 residues. Losses at the gene ends were 3 bases for V and 7 bases for J; bases not matched to a gene: 9. Germline CDR1 reads SGHVS; CDR2 reads FQNEAQ. For the CDR3, the DNA is TGTGCCAGCAGCTTTGGAACGGGTAGCGGGAGGAATGAGCAGTTCTTC. This translates into CASSFGTGSGRNEQFF.

To note about this clone: The sample contains more than one DNA sequence encoding this CDR3. The chain has TRBV28 and TRBJ2-6; the D is unclear. The germline V and J ends were trimmed by 6 bases and 0 bases, with 3 bases remaining between them. The germline V gene encodes CDR1 MDHEN and CDR2 SYDVKM. The CDR3 extends over 13 amino acids. CDR3 amino acids: CASRDSGANVLTF. In DNA, the CDR3 is TGTGCCAGCAGAGACTCTGGGGCCAACGTCCTGACTTTC.

This clone was seen more than once but under ten times. The V call is TRBV7-9, the J call TRBJ2-5, with 8 bases identical to TRBD2. CDR3 length: 16 residues. The V gene end was trimmed by 1 base and the J gene end by 8 bases; junction bases not matched to a gene: 12. CDR1 is SEHNR and CDR2 is FQNEAQ in the germline V gene (reference sequence). In DNA, the CDR3 is TGTGCCAGCAGCTTAGGAACGGGAGGGCCGGTGGAAACCCAGTACTTC. It translates to CASSLGTGGPVETQYF. The full variable domain, rest sourced from reference TRBV7-9 and TRBJ2-5, is DTGVSQNPRHKITKRGQNVTFRCDPISEHNRLYWYRQTLGQGPEFLTYFQNEAQLEKSRLLSDRFSAERPKGSFSTLEIQRTEQGDSAMYLCASSLGTGGPVETQYFGPGTRLLVL.

Notes on this clone: The same CDR3 arises from other DNA sequences in this sample as well. The chain links TRBV6-6 to TRBJ2-5; tentatively, D is TRBD1 or TRBD2 (5 bases each). V lost 0 bases, J lost 5 bases, and 10 bases lay in between. The CDR3 covers 14 residues. Germline loops: CDR1 MNHNY, CDR2 SVGAGI (reference sequence). CDR3 region: CASSYSGTAETQYF. In nucleotides, the CDR3 is TGTGCCAGCAGTTACTCGGGGACGGCGGAGACCCAGTACTTC.

The rearrangement uses TRBV4-1 and TRBJ2-1; 7 bases map to TRBD1. This CDR3 is 16 amino acids long. With 0 bases clipped from V and 3 bases from J, the junction kept 5 bases outside the gene matches. The V gene's germline CDR1 is MGHRA and CDR2 YSYEKL. CDR3 protein: CASSQDFGTVYNEQFF. The CDR3 region has the DNA TGCGCCAGCAGCCAAGACTTCGGGACAGTCTACAATGAGCAGTTCTTC.

V is TRBV4-3 and J is TRBJ2-2; TRBD1 aligns across 9 bases. Germline V gene sequence: CDR1 LGHNA, CDR2 YSLEER. V gave up 2 bases and J gave up 6 bases; unmatched junction bases: 7. The CDR3 sequence is 16 residues long. The CDR3 DNA is TGCGCCAGCAGCCAACGGCCCGACAGGGGGGCCGGGGAGCTGTTTTTT. Translating it yields CASSQRPDRGAGELFF.

The chain employs TRBV10-3 and TRBJ2-3; D uncertain. There are 14 residues in the CDR3. Looked up from germline, CDR1 is ENHRY and CDR2 is SYGVKD. V was cut by 3 bases and J by 7 bases, with 14 bases left in between. The CDR3 protein is CAISDELKPYTQYF. Here the CDR3 DNA reads TGTGCCATCAGTGATGAACTTAAACCTTATACGCAGTATTTT.

Of note for this clone: At one end, the junction sequence differs from germline, possibly due to a read error. The same CDR3 can be traced to other DNA sequences in this sample. The rearrangement uses TRBV7-2 and TRBJ2-7; the match to TRBD2 covers 12 bases. The germline gives CDR1 SGHTA, CDR2 FQGNSA. The CDR3 is 14 residues long. This chain's CDR3 is CASSLAGGVYEQYF. In DNA, the CDR3 is TGTGCCAGCAGCCTAGCGGGAGGGGTCTACGAGCAGTACTTC.

There are a few counts of this clone. The V call is TRBV7-6, the J call TRBJ1-5; D uncertain. This CDR3 is built from 14 residues. The germline CDR1 and CDR2 sequences are SGHVS and FNYEAQ. Trimming left V 1 base short and J 3 bases short, with 7 bases between. The CDR3 reads CASSLEPVNQPQHF. CDR3 in DNA: TGTGCCAGCAGCTTAGAGCCAGTCAATCAGCCCCAGCATTTT.

The chain joins TRBV28 to TRBJ1-2, with TRBD1 as a possible D gene (6 bases). The CDR3 covers 12 residues. V was pared by 9 bases and J by 4 bases, with 12 bases between. CDR1 is MDHEN and CDR2 is SYDVKM in the germline V gene. The DNA for the CDR3 is TGTGCCAGTCACAGGGTTAGCTATGGCTACACCTTC. Translated, it gives CASHRVSYGYTF.

There are a few counts of this clone. The gene calls are TRBV7-3 and TRBJ2-1; D may be TRBD1 (6 bases). CDR1 and CDR2 (germline): SGHTA, FQGTGA. Deletions cut 2 bases from V and 7 bases from J, with 12 bases between. The CDR3 sequence is 14 residues long. Written as DNA, the CDR3 is TGTGCCAGCAGCTTACTGGGGGCTGCGAATGAGCAGTTCTTC. This encodes CASSLLGAANEQFF.

Worth noting for this clone: This may stem from a read error, because a much larger clone lies one nucleotide away. The chain combines TRBV7-6 with TRBJ1-1; a possible D gene is TRBD1 (6 bases). Per the germline V gene, CDR1 is SGHVS and CDR2 is FNYEAQ. There are 13 residues in the CDR3. Trimming removed 6 bases at V and 1 base at J, with 9 bases between. DNA for the CDR3: TGTGCCAGCAGATCGGACAGGAACACTGAAGCTTTCTTT. Amino acid sequence: CASRSDRNTEAFF.